This TCR beta chain was sequenced in a study of blood T cell repertoires in COVID-19. Sequencing used immunoSEQ multiplex PCR; TCRdb keeps in-frame clones, though not all of them. The repertoire includes roughly 400,000 clones, about 87% of them detected once, and 2.3% sits in the top ten. CDR3 length: 15 amino acids. V shed 2 bases and J 7 bases; nucleotides not matched to a gene: 9. CDR1 is SNHLY, CDR2 FYNNEI, per germline. The rearrangement uses TRBV2 and TRBJ1-2; 8 nucleotides agree with TRBD1. The receptor's source is a woman in her sixties or seventies with COVID-19, enrolled during active disease. Sequencing was carried out using peripheral blood. CDR3 nucleotide sequence: TGTGCCAGCAGTGAATATGGGACAGGAGGCGGTGGCTACACCTTC. It translates to CASSEYGTGGGGYTF.